Each of the 16 T cell receptor beta chains below was sequenced from the same sample in a study of neurological immune-mediated disorders. TCRdb ran MiXCR on the 5' RACE reads and lists one entry per CDR3 protein. The sample lists around 67,000 distinct CDR3 sequences; less than 5.5% were seen once. Sequenced input: PBMCs. The receptor set was obtained from a man between 18 and 35 years old with multiple sclerosis.

This clonotype was seen repeatedly, ten times or more. The CDR3 sequence is CASSLISGNTEAFF. The CDR3 DNA reads as TGTGCCAGCAGTCTTATAAGTGGGAACACTGAAGCTTTCTTT. The chain links TRBV6-5 to TRBJ1-1; D is uncertain. V was shortened by 5 bases and J by 1 base, with 11 bases between the two germline ends. CDR3 size: 14 residues. CDR1 is MNHEY, CDR2 SVGAGI, per germline.

The table lists this clonotype with many counts. J is TRBJ2-3 and V is TRBV20-1, with TRBD2 as a possible D gene (7 bases). Germline assignment: CDR1 DFQATT and CDR2 SNEGSKA (reference sequence). The germline V and J ends were trimmed by 4 bases and 2 bases, with 19 bases remaining between them. There are 16 residues in the CDR3. The CDR3 is CSAILPGRGPTDTQYF. In DNA, the CDR3 is TGCAGTGCTATACTACCAGGGCGGGGGCCCACAGATACGCAGTATTTT.

In the case of this clonotype: This clone may be a read error of a much larger clone one base away. This chain uses TRBV6-5 with TRBJ2-3; the D gene could be TRBD1 or TRBD2 (5 bases each). Between the trimmed V and J ends, which lost 2 bases and 7 bases, there was a span of 16 bases. The CDR3 covers 15 residues. In germline, CDR1 is MNHEY, CDR2 SVGAGI. CDR3 nucleotide sequence: TGTGCCAGCAGTTACAGCTGGGACGGGGCATATACGCAGTATTTT. Protein product: CASSYSWDGAYTQYF.

This clonotype came up many times. The CDR3 sequence is CASSTGTTYEQYF. The CDR3 nucleotides are TGTGCCAGCAGTACCGGCACCACCTACGAGCAGTACTTC. This rearrangement joins TRBV27 to TRBJ2-7; D uncertain. Germline-derived CDR1 and CDR2 are MNHEY and SMNVEV (reference sequence). Deletions cut 5 bases from V and 2 bases from J, with 10 bases between. The CDR3 is 13 residues long.

This clonotype was recorded a few times. A much larger clone differs from this one at a single base, so this may be a read error. The chain employs TRBV5-1 and TRBJ1-4, with TRBD1 matching 10 bases. Germline V gene sequence: CDR1 SGHRS, CDR2 YFSETQ. The ends lost 0 bases at V and 11 bases at J; junction bases unmatched: 7. The CDR3 length is 15 residues. The CDR3 nucleotides are TGCGCCAGCAGCTTGGCGGGACAGGGGAGGGACAAACTGTTTTTT. This gives the protein CASSLAGQGRDKLFF. Supplemented by reference TRBV5-1 and TRBJ1-4, the full variable domain reads KAGVTQTPRYLIKTRGQQVTLSCSPISGHRSVSWYQQTPGQGLQFLFEYFSETQRNKGNFPGRFSGRQFSNSRSEMNVSTLELGDSALYLCASSLAGQGRDKLFFGSGTQLSVL.

This clonotype was seen many times. J is TRBJ1-3 and V is TRBV4-3; D may be TRBD1 (5 bases). Trimming stripped 4 bases from V and 2 bases from J, with 9 bases between. The V gene's germline CDR1 is LGHNA and CDR2 YSLEER. The CDR3 runs 14 residues. The CDR3 bases are TGCGCCAGCAGCCCGGGGGGGGCTGGAAACACCATATATTTT. The encoded protein is CASSPGGAGNTIYF.

This chain joins TRBV6-2 or TRBV6-3 and TRBJ2-7; D uncertain. Germline-derived CDR1 and CDR2 are MNHEY and SVGEGT. The V gene lost 1 base and the J gene lost 1 base, with 17 bases spanning the gap. The CDR3 consists of 17 residues. DNA of the CDR3: TGTGCCAGCAGTTACTTAACGCGGTCCAGACTGTCCTACGAGCAGTACTTC. Translated, it gives CASSYLTRSRLSYEQYF.

This clonotype showed up many times. The chain employs TRBV20-1 and TRBJ2-1; 8 nucleotides match TRBD2. The J segment lost 7 bases and the V segment lost 6 bases, leaving 14 bases of the junction unmatched. The length of the CDR3 is 15 residues. Germline CDR1 is DFQATT and CDR2 is SNEGSKA (reference sequence). The CDR3 DNA reads TGCAGTGCCGACACCTTTAGCGGGGTAAGAAATGAGCAGTTCTTC. Translating it yields CSADTFSGVRNEQFF.

The chain links TRBV12-5 to TRBJ2-2; D unresolved. V dropped 1 base and J dropped 6 bases, with 6 bases sitting between them. Germline assignment: CDR1 LGHNT and CDR2 FRNRAP. The length of the CDR3 is 13 residues. Here the CDR3 DNA reads TGTGCTAGTGGTTTGGGGAGTTCCGGGGAGCTGTTTTTT. It yields the protein CASGLGSSGELFF.

This clonotype was observed at least ten times. The CDR3 spells CASSSHQYEQYF. CDR3 nucleotide sequence: TGTGCCAGCAGTTCCCATCAGTACGAGCAGTACTTC. The chain links TRBV12-3 or TRBV12-4 to TRBJ2-7; D is undetermined. The V gene lost 4 bases and the J gene lost 4 bases, with 8 bases spanning the gap. The CDR3 covers 12 residues.

The chain couples TRBV12-3 or TRBV12-4 to TRBJ1-4, with D possibly matching TRBD1 (5 bases). Trimming took off 1 base at V and 2 bases at J, with 14 bases between the two ends. This CDR3 has 17 residues. The chain's CDR3 is CASSLGARGYTNEKLFF. The DNA of the CDR3 is TGTGCCAGCAGTTTAGGGGCGAGGGGTTACACTAATGAAAAACTGTTTTTT.

To note about this clonotype: One junction end disagrees with the germline gene, perhaps due to a read error. V and J are TRBV5-1 and TRBJ1-5, with TRBD1 identical over 7 bases. The CDR3 sequence is 15 residues long. Germline values: CDR1 SGHRS, CDR2 YFSETQ. The CDR3 bases are TGCGCCAGCAGCCAAACCGGACAGGCCAATCAGCCCCAGAATTTT. Residues: CASSQTGQANQPQNF. Full variable domain (rest looked up from reference TRBV5-1 and TRBJ1-5): KAGVTQTPRYLIKTRGQQVTLSCSPISGHRSVSWYQQTPGQGLQFLFEYFSETQRNKGNFPGRFSGRQFSNSRSEMNVSTLELGDSALYLCASSQTGQANQPQNFGDGTRLSIL.

This clonotype was recorded many times. Possible read error: a much larger clone is one base away. The chain has TRBV20-1 and TRBJ1-2, with D perhaps matching TRBD1 (5 bases). The CDR3 runs to 13 residues. Trimming shortened V by 2 bases and J by 7 bases, and 14 bases separated the two germline ends. Germline assignment: CDR1 DFQATT and CDR2 SNEGSKA (reference sequence). The CDR3 reads CSARSERGGGYTF. In DNA form, the CDR3 reads TGCAGTGCTAGATCTGAAAGGGGCGGTGGCTACACCTTC.

In this sample, this clonotype turned up many times. The rearrangement links TRBV20-1 to TRBJ1-1; D is unresolved. The CDR3 totals 14 residues. V was trimmed by 3 bases and J by 5 bases, leaving 16 bases between them. In germline, CDR1 is DFQATT, CDR2 SNEGSKA (reference sequence). DNA for the CDR3: TGCAGTGCTAGTTTTGGTGGGAGTAGTACTGAAGCTTTCTTT. This translates into CSASFGGSSTEAFF.

In this sample, this clonotype turned up many times. One end of the junction varies from germline; a read error may be responsible. The chain has TRBV29-1 and TRBJ1-2; D not resolved. The CDR3 is 14 amino acids. The germline CDR1 and CDR2 sequences are SQVTM and ANQGSEA. Here the CDR3 reads CSIEDSEANYGYTF. DNA of the CDR3: TGCAGCATTGAAGATTCGGAAGCTAACTATGGCTACACCTTC.

This clonotype has ten or more counts. This chain links TRBV9 with TRBJ1-1; D not certain. CDR3 length equals 17 residues. The germline gives CDR1 SGDLS, CDR2 YYNGEE. Trimming pared 0 bases from V and 0 bases from J, leaving 15 bases between. DNA of the CDR3: TGTGCCAGCAGCGTAGTAGGCCAGGTTAACCTGAACACTGAAGCTTTCTTT. Encoded protein: CASSVVGQVNLNTEAFF.